This TCR beta chain was recovered during a study of cytomegalovirus exposure and HLA in healthy donors. With respect to this clone: Its target is unknown.

Germline-derived CDR1 and CDR2 are SQVTM and ANQGSEA. CDR3 length: 14 amino acids. V shed 8 bases and J 5 bases; nucleotides not matched to a gene: 10. This PCR relied on a set of 60 Vbeta primers and 13 Jbeta primers. This table comes from immunoSEQ multiplex PCR, and its TCRdb copy is limited to in-frame clones, with some not included. This table holds about 260,000 clones, roughly 81% found once. Findings and caveats of the study: Some V segments could not be told apart, so they were left out, TRBV6-2 and TRBV6-3 among them. HLA alleles showed associations with 16,951 TCR beta sequences in a later analysis, at a 0.05 false discovery rate.

The chain has TRBV29-1 and TRBJ2-5, with 11 bases fitting TRBD2. Sequencing was performed on PBMCs. This TCR was recovered from a woman aged 40 to 50 in good health and CMV-seropositive. CDR3 in DNA: TGCAGCTCAAGGGGCTTAGCGGGAGGGGAGACCCAGTACTTC. Translation gives CSSRGLAGGETQYF.